A single sample gave rise to the 19 T cell receptor beta chains below, sequenced in a study of response to subunit inactivated influenza vaccine. TCRdb called the RT-PCR reads again in MiXCR, with one record for every CDR3 protein. The repertoire includes over 400,000 distinct CDR3 sequences, approximately 11% of them detected once, and less than 15% sits in the top ten. The sequences come from PBMCs from blood, collected about 40 days after vaccination. These receptors were collected from a man aged 45 to 65 who received an inactivated influenza vaccine.

This clonotype has at least ten counts. The chain combines TRBV6-5 with TRBJ2-1; D not resolved. Germline V gene lookup returns CDR1 MNHEY and CDR2 SVGAGI. Deletions cut 0 bases from V and 9 bases from J, with 12 bases between. CDR3 length: 14 amino acids. The CDR3 region is CASSYSPVYSEQFF. CDR3 in DNA: TGTGCCAGCAGTTACTCTCCGGTCTATAGTGAGCAGTTCTTC.

This clonotype was picked up a small number of times. The gene calls are TRBV11-1 and TRBJ1-1, with a weak D call TRBD1 (5 bases). Germline V gene sequence: CDR1 SGHAT, CDR2 FQDESV (reference sequence). The CDR3 totals 15 residues. V was trimmed by 4 bases and J by 7 bases, leaving 19 bases between them. CDR3 in DNA: TGTGCCAGCAGCTGGACTGGGGCAGCTGGTGGTGAAGCTTTCTTT. It codes for CASSWTGAAGGEAFF.

This clonotype was detected many times. At one of its ends the junction is not consistent with the germline gene, which may arise from a read error. The CDR3 region has the DNA TGTAGTGCTACCGGGACACTGAATACTTTACCCTACGAGCAGTACTTC. It is translated as CSATGTLNTLPYEQYF. This chain links TRBV20-1 with TRBJ2-7, with TRBD1 as a possible D gene (6 bases). CDR3 length equals 16 residues. Germline V CDR1 and CDR2: DFQATT, SNEGSKA (reference sequence).

V gene TRBV15 combines with J gene TRBJ1-3; D is ambiguous. The CDR3 has 15 amino acids. Germline V gene sequence: CDR1 LNHNV, CDR2 YYDKDF (reference sequence). Trimming pared 0 bases from V and 0 bases from J, leaving 6 bases between. In nucleotides, the CDR3 is TGTGCCACCAGCAGAGATACCTTCTCTGGAAACACCATATATTTT. Its protein is CATSRDTFSGNTIYF.

The chain is built from TRBV7-2 and TRBJ1-2, with 10 bases identical to TRBD1. Germline values: CDR1 SGHTA, CDR2 FQGNSA. J gave up 5 bases and V 3 bases, and 9 bases lay outside the gene matches. CDR3 size: 16 residues. The CDR3 DNA reads as TGTGCCAGCAGCTTGGGGGGACAGGGGAAGTCTTATGGCTACACCTTC. This codes for CASSLGGQGKSYGYTF.

This clonotype has at least ten counts. The chain links TRBV4-3 to TRBJ2-2, with 7 bases lining up with TRBD2. The CDR3 has 16 residues. In germline, CDR1 is LGHNA, CDR2 YSLEER. The junction had 12 bases not matched to a gene; V was cut back by 6 bases and J by 5 bases. In DNA, the CDR3 is TGCGCCAGCAGTCCTAGAGCGGGGCTAGGGACCGGGGAGCTGTTTTTT. This encodes CASSPRAGLGTGELFF.

This rearrangement joins TRBV5-1 to TRBJ2-7; D is unclear. This CDR3 is built from 13 residues. CDR1 SGHRS and CDR2 YFSETQ come from the germline V gene. The ends were cut back, 5 bases at V and 2 bases at J, with 11 bases in the middle. The chain's CDR3 is CASSGQITYEQYF. The DNA of the CDR3 is TGCGCCAGCAGTGGGCAGATTACCTACGAGCAGTACTTC.

The V and J genes are TRBV12-3 or TRBV12-4 and TRBJ2-2, with 7 bases lining up with TRBD1. The CDR3 is 15 amino acids. Trimming cost V 6 bases and J 1 base; bases outside gene matches: 5. CDR3 in DNA: TGTGCCAGCAGCCAAAACAGGGGGAACACCGGGGAGCTGTTTTTT. Its protein is CASSQNRGNTGELFF.

This clonotype was recorded many times. The V call is TRBV2, the J call TRBJ2-2, with TRBD2 as a possible D gene (6 bases). V was shortened by 1 base and J by 4 bases, with 10 bases between the two germline ends. The CDR3 length is 15 residues. Germline CDR1 SNHLY, CDR2 FYNNEI. The CDR3 bases are TGTGCCAGCAGTGAAGGGGACTTAGCCACCGGGGAGCTGTTTTTT. Amino acid sequence: CASSEGDLATGELFF.

This clonotype was found a few times. The gene calls are TRBV12-3 or TRBV12-4 and TRBJ2-5; D unresolved. The CDR3 totals 15 residues. The V gene lost 7 bases and the J gene lost 0 bases, with 15 bases spanning the gap. CDR3 sequence: CASTSNLLYQETQYF. The CDR3 bases are TGTGCCAGCACTTCTAACCTGCTGTACCAAGAGACCCAGTACTTC.

About this clonotype itself: The junction does not match germline at one end; this may be a read error. The chain employs TRBV6-2 or TRBV6-3 and TRBJ2-7, with D perhaps given as TRBD1 or TRBD2 (5 bases each). The CDR3 runs 16 residues. The germline V gene has CDR1 MNHEY and CDR2 SVGEGT. The CDR3 sequence is CASSSIPGLASYEHYF. DNA for the CDR3: TGTGCCAGCAGTTCTATCCCGGGGCTAGCAAGTTACGAGCACTACTTC.

This clonotype showed up just a few times. The chain combines TRBV7-8 with TRBJ2-7, with D possibly TRBD1 on 5 matching bases. Deletions cut 5 bases from V and 2 bases from J, with 16 bases between. CDR3 size: 15 residues. Germline lookup yields CDR1 SGHVS and CDR2 FQNEAQ. CDR3 residues: CASSPPSGYTYEQYF. CDR3 coding DNA: TGTGCCAGCAGCCCCCCTTCAGGGTACACCTACGAGCAGTACTTC.

This clonotype appeared many times. This chain's CDR3 is CASSLGLTDEKLFF. DNA of the CDR3: TGTGCCAGCAGTTTGGGTCTTACGGATGAAAAACTGTTTTTT. The chain links TRBV12-3 or TRBV12-4 to TRBJ1-4; D is undetermined. The CDR3 is 14 residues long. Trimming stripped 3 bases from V and 6 bases from J, with 11 bases between.

This clonotype has ten or more counts. The chain recombines TRBV9 with TRBJ1-2; D is unresolved. This CDR3 is built from 13 residues. Deletions cut 4 bases from V and 7 bases from J, with 14 bases between. Germline lookup yields CDR1 SGDLS and CDR2 YYNGEE. The chain's CDR3 is CASSLAHGSGYTF. The CDR3 DNA follows: TGTGCCAGCAGCCTCGCCCACGGCAGTGGCTACACCTTC.

V usage is TRBV4-1 and J usage is TRBJ1-4; no clear D. Germline values: CDR1 MGHRA, CDR2 YSYEKL. Between the trimmed V and J ends, which lost 4 bases and 1 base, there was a span of 10 bases. This CDR3 comprises 15 residues. The CDR3 nucleotides read TGCGCCAGCAGCCCCCGCCCGCTAACTAATGAAAAACTGTTTTTT. This codes for CASSPRPLTNEKLFF.

This clonotype was counted many times. This sequence joins TRBV7-9 and TRBJ1-3; D gene ambiguous. The CDR3 is 15 residues long. Germline CDR1 is SEHNR and CDR2 is FQNEAQ (reference sequence). With 1 base removed from V and 2 bases from J, the gap between germline ends came to 9 bases. In DNA form, the CDR3 reads TGTGCCAGCAGCTTAGACCTGGGAACTGGAAACACCATATATTTT. It specifies CASSLDLGTGNTIYF.

The sample holds many counts of this clonotype. The rearrangement joins TRBV4-1 to TRBJ2-7; 7 nucleotides agree with TRBD1. The CDR3 length is 13 residues. V lost 4 bases and J lost 3; bases outside the gene matches: 3. The germline CDR1 and CDR2 sequences are MGHRA and YSYEKL. CDR3: CASSPWDSYEQYF. The CDR3 DNA is TGCGCCAGCAGCCCCTGGGACAGCTACGAGCAGTACTTC.

This clonotype was seen at least ten times. The CDR3 nucleotides read TGTGCCAGCAGTTTGGACAGTGGCAATCAGCCCCAGCATTTT. Encoded protein: CASSLDSGNQPQHF. The chain combines TRBV12-3 or TRBV12-4 with TRBJ1-5, with TRBD1 as a possible D gene (6 bases). The CDR3 has 14 amino acids. V was shortened by 3 bases and J by 2 bases, with 8 bases between the two germline ends.

This clonotype showed up just a few times. The genes are TRBV5-1 and TRBJ2-3; D may be TRBD1 (7 bases). V was clipped by 9 bases and J by 3 bases, with 17 bases between them. This CDR3 has 14 residues. Germline loops: CDR1 SGHRS, CDR2 YFSETQ. The CDR3 is CATKTGRKTDTQYF. The CDR3 DNA reads as TGCGCCACCAAGACAGGGAGGAAAACAGATACGCAGTATTTT.